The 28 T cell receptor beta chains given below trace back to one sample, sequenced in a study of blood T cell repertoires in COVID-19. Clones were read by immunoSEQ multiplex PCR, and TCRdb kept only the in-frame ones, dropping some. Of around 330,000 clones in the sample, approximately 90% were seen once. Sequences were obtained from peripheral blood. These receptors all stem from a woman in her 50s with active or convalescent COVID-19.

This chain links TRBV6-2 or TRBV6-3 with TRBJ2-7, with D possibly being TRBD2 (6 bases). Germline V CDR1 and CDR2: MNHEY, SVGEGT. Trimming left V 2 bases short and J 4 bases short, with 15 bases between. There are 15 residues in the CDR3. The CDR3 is CASSYLGGAGYEQYF. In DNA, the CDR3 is TGTGCCAGCAGTTACCTCGGGGGAGCTGGGTACGAGCAGTACTTC.

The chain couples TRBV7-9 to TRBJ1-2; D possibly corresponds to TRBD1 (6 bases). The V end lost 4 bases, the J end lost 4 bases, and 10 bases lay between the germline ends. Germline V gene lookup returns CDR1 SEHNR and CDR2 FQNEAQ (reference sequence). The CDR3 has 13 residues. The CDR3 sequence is CASSSTGIYGYTF. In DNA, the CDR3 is TGTGCCAGCAGCTCTACAGGGATCTATGGCTACACCTTC.

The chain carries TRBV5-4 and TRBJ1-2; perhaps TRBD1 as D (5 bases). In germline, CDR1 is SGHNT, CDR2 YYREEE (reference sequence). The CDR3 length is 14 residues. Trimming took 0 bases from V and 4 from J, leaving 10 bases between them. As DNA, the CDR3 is TGTGCCAGCAGCTTGGGGAGGGGCGGCTATGGCTACACCTTC. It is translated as CASSLGRGGYGYTF.

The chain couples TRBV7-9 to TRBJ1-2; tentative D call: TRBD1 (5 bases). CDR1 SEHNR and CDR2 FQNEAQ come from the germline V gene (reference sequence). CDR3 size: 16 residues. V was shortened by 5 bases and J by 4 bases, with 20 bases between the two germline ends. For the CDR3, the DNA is TGTGCCAGCAGCCTGCAACGGGGGAGTCTCGGCTATGGCTACACCTTC. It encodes CASSLQRGSLGYGYTF. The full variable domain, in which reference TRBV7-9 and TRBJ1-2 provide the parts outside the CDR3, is DTGVSQNPRHKITKRGQNVTFRCDPISEHNRLYWYRQTLGQGPEFLTYFQNEAQLEKSRLLSDRFSAERPKGSFSTLEIQRTEQGDSAMYLCASSLQRGSLGYGYTFGSGTRLTVV.

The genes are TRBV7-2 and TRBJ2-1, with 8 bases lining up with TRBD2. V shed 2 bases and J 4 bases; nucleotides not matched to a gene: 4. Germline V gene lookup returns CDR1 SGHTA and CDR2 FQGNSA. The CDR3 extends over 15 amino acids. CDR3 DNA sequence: TGTGCCAGCAGCTTACGTAGCGGGGTGTACAATGAGCAGTTCTTC. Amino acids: CASSLRSGVYNEQFF.

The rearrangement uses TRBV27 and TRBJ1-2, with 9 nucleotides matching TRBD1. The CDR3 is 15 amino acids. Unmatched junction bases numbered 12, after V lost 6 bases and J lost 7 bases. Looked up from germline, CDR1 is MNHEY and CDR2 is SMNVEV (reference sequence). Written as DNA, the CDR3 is TGTGCCAGCAGAAGGACAGGGGCGGGGATCGGTGGCTACACCTTC. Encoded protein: CASRRTGAGIGGYTF.

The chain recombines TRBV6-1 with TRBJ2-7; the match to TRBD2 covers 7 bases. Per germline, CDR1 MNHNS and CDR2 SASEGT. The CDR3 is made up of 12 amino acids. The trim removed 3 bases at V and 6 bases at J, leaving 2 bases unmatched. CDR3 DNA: TGTGCCAGCAGTGAGGGGAGGGGCGAGCAGTACTTC. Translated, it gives CASSEGRGEQYF.

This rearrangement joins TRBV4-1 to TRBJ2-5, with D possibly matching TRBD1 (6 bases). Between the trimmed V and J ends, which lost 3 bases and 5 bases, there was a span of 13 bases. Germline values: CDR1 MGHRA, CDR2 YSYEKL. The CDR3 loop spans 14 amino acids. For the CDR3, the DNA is TGCGCCAGCAGCCAGGGGGCCGGGTGGGAGACCCAGTACTTC. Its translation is CASSQGAGWETQYF.

The CDR3 DNA reads TGTGCCAGCAGCCAAGCAGCGGGGAGCACAGATACGCAGTATTTT. This sequence encodes CASSQAAGSTDTQYF. The V gene is TRBV4-2, the J gene TRBJ2-3; 7 nucleotides match TRBD2. The germline V gene has CDR1 LGHNA and CDR2 YNFKEQ. CDR3 length: 15 residues. Losses at the gene ends were 1 base for V and 0 bases for J; bases not matched to a gene: 1.

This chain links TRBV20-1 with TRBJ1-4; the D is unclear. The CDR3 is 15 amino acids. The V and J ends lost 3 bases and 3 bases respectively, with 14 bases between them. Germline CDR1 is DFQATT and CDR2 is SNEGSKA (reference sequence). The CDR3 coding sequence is TGCAGTGCTAGTTCGCTCGGGGTGGCTAATGAAAAACTGTTTTTT. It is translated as CSASSLGVANEKLFF.

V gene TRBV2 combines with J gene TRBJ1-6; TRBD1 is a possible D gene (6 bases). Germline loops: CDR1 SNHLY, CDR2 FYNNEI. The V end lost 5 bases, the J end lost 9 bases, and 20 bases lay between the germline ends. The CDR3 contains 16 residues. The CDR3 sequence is CASSIAWAGASSPLHF. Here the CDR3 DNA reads TGTGCCAGCAGTATCGCCTGGGCAGGGGCAAGTTCACCCCTCCACTTT.

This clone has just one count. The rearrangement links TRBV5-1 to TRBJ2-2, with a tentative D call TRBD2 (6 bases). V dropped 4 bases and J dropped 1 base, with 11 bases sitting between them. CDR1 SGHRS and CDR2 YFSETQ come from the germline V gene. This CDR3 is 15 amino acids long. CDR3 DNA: TGCGCCAGCAGCGAGATAGCGGTGAACACCGGGGAGCTGTTTTTT. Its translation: CASSEIAVNTGELFF. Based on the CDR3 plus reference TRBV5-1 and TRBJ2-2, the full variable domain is KAGVTQTPRYLIKTRGQQVTLSCSPISGHRSVSWYQQTPGQGLQFLFEYFSETQRNKGNFPGRFSGRQFSNSRSEMNVSTLELGDSALYLCASSEIAVNTGELFFGEGSRLTVL.

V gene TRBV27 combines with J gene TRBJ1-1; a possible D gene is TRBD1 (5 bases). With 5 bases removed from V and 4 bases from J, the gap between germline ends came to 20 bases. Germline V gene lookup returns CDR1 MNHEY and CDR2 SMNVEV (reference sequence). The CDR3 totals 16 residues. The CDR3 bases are TGTGCCAGCAGTCTCGCTCTCAGGGCGGGGGGCACTGAAGCTTTCTTT. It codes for CASSLALRAGGTEAFF.

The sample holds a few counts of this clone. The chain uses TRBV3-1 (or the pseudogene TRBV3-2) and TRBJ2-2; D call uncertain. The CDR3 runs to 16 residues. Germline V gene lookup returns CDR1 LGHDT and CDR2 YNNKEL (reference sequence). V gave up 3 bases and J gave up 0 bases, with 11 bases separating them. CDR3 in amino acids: CASSHLVTSNTGELFF. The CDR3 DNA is TGTGCCAGCAGCCACTTAGTAACCTCGAACACCGGGGAGCTGTTTTTT.

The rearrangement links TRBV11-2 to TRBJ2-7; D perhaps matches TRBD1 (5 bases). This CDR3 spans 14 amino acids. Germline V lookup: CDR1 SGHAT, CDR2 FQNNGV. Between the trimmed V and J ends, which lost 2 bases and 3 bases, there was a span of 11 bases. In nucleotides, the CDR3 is TGTGCCAGCAGCTTAATAACAGACAGCTACGAGCAGTACTTC. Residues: CASSLITDSYEQYF. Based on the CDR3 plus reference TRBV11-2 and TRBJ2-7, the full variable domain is EAGVAQSPRYKIIEKRQSVAFWCNPISGHATLYWYQQILGQGPKLLIQFQNNGVVDDSQLPKDRFSAERLKGVDSTLKIQPAKLEDSAVYLCASSLITDSYEQYFGPGTRLTVT.

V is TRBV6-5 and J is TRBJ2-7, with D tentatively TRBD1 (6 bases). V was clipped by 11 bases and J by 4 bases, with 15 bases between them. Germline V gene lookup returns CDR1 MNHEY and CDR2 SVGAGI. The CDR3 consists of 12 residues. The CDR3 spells CAVQGRGYEQYF. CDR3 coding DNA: TGTGCCGTCCAGGGGAGAGGGTACGAGCAGTACTTC.

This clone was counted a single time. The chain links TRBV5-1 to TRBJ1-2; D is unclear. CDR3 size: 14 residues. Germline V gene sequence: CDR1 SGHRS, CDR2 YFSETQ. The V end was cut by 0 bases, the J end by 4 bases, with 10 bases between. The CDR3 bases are TGCGCCAGCAGCTTGGAAAGCACCTCCTATGGCTACACCTTC. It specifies CASSLESTSYGYTF.

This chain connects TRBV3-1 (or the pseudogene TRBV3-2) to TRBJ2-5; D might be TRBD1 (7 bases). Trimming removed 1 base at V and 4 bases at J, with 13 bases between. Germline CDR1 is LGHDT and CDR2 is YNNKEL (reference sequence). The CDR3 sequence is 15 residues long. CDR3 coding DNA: TGTGCCAGCAGCCAAGCAGGGGGGAGAAGAGAGACCCAGTACTTC. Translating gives CASSQAGGRRETQYF.

CDR3 residues: CASSLGTGGEQYF. CDR3 DNA sequence: TGTGCCAGCAGCTTAGGGACAGGGGGCGAGCAGTACTTC. The rearrangement links TRBV11-3 to TRBJ2-7, with TRBD1 matching over 10 bases. Germline CDR1 and CDR2: SGHNT and YENEEA. The CDR3 has 13 residues. Germline trimming cut 1 base from V and 6 bases from J; bases unmatched to any gene: 0.

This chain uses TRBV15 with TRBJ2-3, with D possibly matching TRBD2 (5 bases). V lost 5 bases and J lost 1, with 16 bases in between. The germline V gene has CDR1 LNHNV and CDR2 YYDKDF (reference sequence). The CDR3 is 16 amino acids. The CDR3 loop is CATSAYGGPGTDTQYF. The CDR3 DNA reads TGTGCCACCAGCGCGTATGGCGGGCCAGGCACAGATACGCAGTATTTT.

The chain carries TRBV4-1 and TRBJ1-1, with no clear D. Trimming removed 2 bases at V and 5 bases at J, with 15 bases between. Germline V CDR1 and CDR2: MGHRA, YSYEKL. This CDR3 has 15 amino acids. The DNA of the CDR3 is TGCGCCAGCAGCCAAACTGTCACTGGAGGAACTGAAGCTTTCTTT. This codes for CASSQTVTGGTEAFF.

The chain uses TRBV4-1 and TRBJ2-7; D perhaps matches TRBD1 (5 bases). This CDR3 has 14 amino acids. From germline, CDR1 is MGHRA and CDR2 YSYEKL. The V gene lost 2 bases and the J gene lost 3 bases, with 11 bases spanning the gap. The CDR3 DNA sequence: TGCGCCAGCAGCCAATTTCAGGGATACTACGAGCAGTACTTC. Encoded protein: CASSQFQGYYEQYF.

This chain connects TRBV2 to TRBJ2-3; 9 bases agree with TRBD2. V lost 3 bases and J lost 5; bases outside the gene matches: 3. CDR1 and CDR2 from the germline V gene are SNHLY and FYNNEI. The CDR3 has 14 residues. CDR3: CASSERGGLDTQYF. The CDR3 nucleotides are TGTGCCAGCAGTGAGCGGGGGGGTCTAGATACGCAGTATTTT.

The CDR3 DNA is TGTGCCAGCAGCTACCCAGACAGGGAAAATTCACCCCTCCACTTT. Protein: CASSYPDRENSPLHF. The gene calls are TRBV7-2 and TRBJ1-6; 7 nucleotides line up with TRBD1. Germline-derived CDR1 and CDR2 are SGHTA and FQGNSA. V was clipped by 4 bases and J by 7 bases; unmatched bases: 7. The CDR3 loop spans 15 amino acids.

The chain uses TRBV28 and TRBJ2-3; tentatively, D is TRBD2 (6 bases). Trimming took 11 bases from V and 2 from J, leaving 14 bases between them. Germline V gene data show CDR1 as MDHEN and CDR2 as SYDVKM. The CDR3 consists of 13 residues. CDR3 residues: CASSDYHTDTQYF. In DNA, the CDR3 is TGTGCCTCTTCGGACTATCACACAGATACGCAGTATTTT.

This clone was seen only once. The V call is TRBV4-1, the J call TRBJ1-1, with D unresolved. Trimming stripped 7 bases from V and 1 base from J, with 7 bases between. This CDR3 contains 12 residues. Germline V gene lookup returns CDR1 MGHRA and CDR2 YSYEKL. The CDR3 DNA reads TGCGCCAGCAAGGAGTGGAACACTGAAGCTTTCTTT. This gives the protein CASKEWNTEAFF.

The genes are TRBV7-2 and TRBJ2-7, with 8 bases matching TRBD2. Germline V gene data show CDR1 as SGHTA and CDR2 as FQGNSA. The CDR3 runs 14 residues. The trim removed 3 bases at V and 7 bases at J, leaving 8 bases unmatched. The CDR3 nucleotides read TGTGCCAGCAGCTTTGGGACTAGGAGGCAAGAGCAGTACTTC. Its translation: CASSFGTRRQEQYF.

The CDR3 loop reads CASSQAGTGYEQFF. The CDR3 DNA follows: TGTGCCAGCAGCCAAGCCGGGACAGGGTATGAGCAGTTCTTC. This chain links TRBV4-2 with TRBJ2-1; 9 positions match TRBD1. After removal of 1 base from V and 8 bases from J, the junction contained 3 bases not matched to a gene. Germline CDR1 and CDR2: LGHNA and YNFKEQ. The CDR3 length is 14 residues.